This entry lists 12 T cell receptor beta chains sequenced from one sample in a study of T-cell memory formation after mild COVID-19 (dated by TCRdb to the early 2020s). The library relied on 5' RACE. TCRdb shows the sequencer as Illumina NovaSeq 6000. The public reads were run again by TCRdb, first through fastp at Q25 and then through MiXCR, and only productive beta chains were kept. Duplicate CDR3 protein sequences are folded into a single record with the most common DNA and genes. This sample comprises around 420,000 distinct CDR3 sequences, less than 25% of them detected only once. About 8.7% of the sample lies in the top ten. The sample taken for sequencing was PBMCs or a T cell subset sorted from them (not recorded which). These receptors originate from an adult woman who had mild COVID-19 (a few samples of this study predate the infection). The sample titles of this study are shuffled in the database, so cell type and time point are left out; the donor was told from shared clones.

This clonotype was detected only a few times. The chain has TRBV7-2 and TRBJ2-2, with TRBD2 matching 10 bases. The CDR3 totals 16 residues. V lost 3 bases and J lost 4; bases outside the gene matches: 5. Germline CDR1 is SGHTA and CDR2 is FQGNSA. The CDR3: CASSFGLAGVTGELFF. The CDR3 DNA reads TGTGCCAGCAGCTTCGGGCTAGCGGGAGTCACCGGGGAGCTGTTTTTT.

The chain recombines TRBV4-1 with TRBJ2-2; D is tentatively TRBD1 or TRBD2 (5 bases each). The CDR3 is 18 residues long. The germline V gene has CDR1 MGHRA and CDR2 YSYEKL. V lost 0 bases and J lost 5, with 19 bases in between. CDR3 DNA: TGCGCCAGCAGCCAAGATTTGTTCAGGGACCTGGAGACCGGGGAGCTGTTTTTT. Translation: CASSQDLFRDLETGELFF.

This clonotype appeared many times. DNA for the CDR3: TGCAGCGTTGACTCGCGGGAAGCAGGGGATGAGCAGTTCTTC. Protein product: CSVDSREAGDEQFF. The chain joins TRBV29-1 to TRBJ2-1; tentatively, D is TRBD1 or TRBD2 (6 bases each). V lost 3 bases, J lost 8 bases, and 17 bases lay in between. There are 14 residues in the CDR3. Per the germline V gene, CDR1 is SQVTM and CDR2 is ANQGSEA.

This clonotype was counted ten times or more. V and J are TRBV2 and TRBJ2-1, with TRBD2 matching over 11 bases. V lost 3 bases to trimming and J lost 14 bases; unmatched junction nucleotides: 6. Looked up from germline, CDR1 is SNHLY and CDR2 is FYNNEI. The CDR3 spans 13 residues. CDR3 loop: CASSEDSGRGKFF. The CDR3 nucleotides read TGTGCCAGCAGTGAGGATAGCGGGAGGGGCAAGTTCTTC.

The chain links TRBV5-1 to TRBJ1-2; D possibly corresponds to TRBD1 (5 bases). V gave up 5 bases and J gave up 6 bases, with 17 bases separating them. Germline CDR1 reads SGHRS; CDR2 reads YFSETQ. The CDR3 runs 14 residues. The CDR3 sequence: CASSPTGRVNGYTF. CDR3 DNA: TGCGCCAGCAGTCCCACAGGCCGGGTAAATGGCTACACCTTC.

The chain is built from TRBV20-1 and TRBJ2-3; 8 bases fit TRBD2. Germline CDR1 reads DFQATT; CDR2 reads SNEGSKA (reference sequence). V shed 5 bases, J shed 3 bases, and the junction held 10 bases outside the gene matches. The CDR3 covers 15 residues. CDR3 loop: CSAGLRGGGTDTQYF. CDR3 nucleotides: TGCAGTGCTGGGCTTCGGGGGGGGGGAACAGATACGCAGTATTTT.

This clonotype was detected a few times. The chain couples TRBV4-2 to TRBJ2-5; 12 nucleotides line up with TRBD2. The CDR3 consists of 17 residues. V shed 4 bases, J shed 5 bases, and the junction held 11 bases outside the gene matches. The germline V gene encodes CDR1 LGHNA and CDR2 YNFKEQ. The CDR3 DNA sequence: TGTGCCAGCAGCCTAAGACTAGCGGGAGAGTTTGGGGAGACCCAGTACTTC. Amino acid sequence: CASSLRLAGEFGETQYF.

This clonotype came up a few times. The rearrangement links TRBV4-3 to TRBJ2-1; D is possibly TRBD1 (6 bases). CDR1 and CDR2 (germline): LGHNA, YSLEER. V lost 0 bases and J lost 0, with 9 bases in between. CDR3 length: 16 amino acids. The CDR3 here is CASSQEDRSSYNEQFF. The CDR3 DNA is TGCGCCAGCAGCCAAGAAGACAGGAGCTCCTACAATGAGCAGTTCTTC.

The chain recombines TRBV15 with TRBJ2-1; the match to TRBD1 covers 8 bases. Germline V lookup: CDR1 LNHNV, CDR2 YYDKDF (reference sequence). V dropped 5 bases and J dropped 4; count of bases not matched to a gene: 10. The CDR3 spans 16 residues. The CDR3 bases are TGTGCCACCAGCCGGACGGCACAGGGGGAGTACAATGAGCAGTTCTTC. It yields the protein CATSRTAQGEYNEQFF.

This clonotype was counted only a few times. The chain is built from TRBV5-1 and TRBJ2-1; 9 nucleotides match TRBD2. The CDR3 contains 15 residues. V lost 2 bases and J lost 4; bases outside the gene matches: 4. Germline lookup yields CDR1 SGHRS and CDR2 YFSETQ. The CDR3 sequence is CASSFSGGPYNEQFF. The CDR3 DNA is TGCGCCAGCAGCTTTAGCGGGGGACCGTACAATGAGCAGTTCTTC.

The chain couples TRBV5-1 to TRBJ1-1; 7 bases line up with TRBD1. Germline CDR1 is SGHRS and CDR2 is YFSETQ. This CDR3 contains 14 residues. V was clipped by 4 bases and J by 2 bases; unmatched bases: 5. The chain's CDR3 is CASSPRDSNTEAFF. In nucleotides, the CDR3 is TGCGCCAGCAGCCCCCGGGACAGCAACACTGAAGCTTTCTTT.

In nucleotides, the CDR3 is TGTGCCAGCAGCTTAAGTGGTCCAGAGACCCAGTACTTC. Protein product: CASSLSGPETQYF. The V and J genes are TRBV7-3 and TRBJ2-5; D gene uncertain. V was shortened by 1 base and J by 4 bases, with 7 bases between the two germline ends. Germline V gene lookup returns CDR1 SGHTA and CDR2 FQGTGA. The CDR3 is made up of 13 amino acids.